These T cell receptor beta chains were read from a single sample in a study of a mutant IDH1 vaccine in newly diagnosed glioma. The antigens of these receptors remain unknown. Clones were sequenced by immunoSEQ multiplex PCR, and TCRdb holds only the in-frame ones, with some missing. The table lists around 61,000 clones, 70% to 85% of them singletons. The sample here was PBMCs, taken from a glioma patient whose treatment included an IDH1 peptide vaccine. Receptors were obtained from a man aged 45-60 years with glioma. The CDR3 runs from the conserved cysteine through the conserved F or W. The D gene is left open where the match is weak. Clone sizes are given selectively: once, few, many, or a class where the clone is expanded.

size,J,V,length,D,DNA,CDR3
.,TRBJ2-5,TRBV18,13,.,TGTGCCAGCTCCACTGGGGCCCGGGAGACCCAGTACTTC,CASSTGARETQYF
.,TRBJ1-4,TRBV20-1,11,.,TGCAGCTATATGACTAATGAAAAACTGTTTTTT,CSYMTNEKLFF
.,TRBJ2-5,TRBV5-1,13,.,TGCGCCAGCAGCTTGGGGCTCGGGGAGACCCAGTACTTC,CASSLGLGETQYF
.,TRBJ1-1,TRBV18,12,.,TGTGCCAGCTCACAGGGGGGACAAGAAGCTTTCTTT,CASSQGGQEAFF
once,TRBJ2-3,TRBV5-1,15,TRBD2,TGCGCCAGCAGCTTACTTAGCGGGGGGAAAGATACGCAGTATTTT,CASSLLSGGKDTQYF
.,TRBJ1-1,TRBV5-6,15,.,TGTGCCAGCAGCTTTAAGGGGCACCAGAACACTGAAGCTTTCTTT,CASSFKGHQNTEAFF
.,TRBJ2-7,TRBV7-7,15,.,TGTGCTAGCAGCTTGGGGGCGGGGGCCTTGAATCAGCAGTACTTC,CASSLGAGALNQQYF
.,TRBJ2-3,TRBV5-4,15,TRBD2,TGTGCCAGCAGTTCAGGGACTAGCGGAACAGATACGCAGTATTTT,CASSSGTSGTDTQYF
few,TRBJ2-7,TRBV23-1,16,TRBD1,TGCGCCAGCAGTCACCAAGGACAGGGGGCGCGTTACGAGCAGTACTTC,CASSHQGQGARYEQYF
.,TRBJ1-3,TRBV6-5,15,.,TGTGCCAGCAGGATAAGGGTGCACTCTGGAAACACCATATATTTT,CASRIRVHSGNTIYF
once,TRBJ1-5,TRBV2,13,.,TGTGCCAGCAGTGTAACGCGGGTTCAGCCCCAGCATTTT,CASSVTRVQPQHF
.,TRBJ2-1,TRBV5-6,13,.,TGTGCCAGCAGCTTCAAGCGGTACAATGAGCAGTTCTTC,CASSFKRYNEQFF
once,TRBJ2-7,TRBV2,13,TRBD1,TGTGCCAGCGGGGGGACAGGTGCGTACGAGCAGTACTTC,CASGGTGAYEQYF
.,TRBJ2-5,TRBV27,13,.,TGTGCCAGCAGTGGGAATGTCCAAGAGACCCAGTACTTC,CASSGNVQETQYF
few,TRBJ2-1,TRBV5-1,15,TRBD2,TGCGCCAGCAGCTTGGAGGCGGGAGTTTACAATGAGCAGTTCTTC,CASSLEAGVYNEQFF
few,TRBJ1-1,TRBV29-1,14,.,TGCAGCGTTGATAATGGGGGCATGAACACTGAAGCTTTCTTT,CSVDNGGMNTEAFF
.,TRBJ2-3,TRBV10-3,16,.,TGTGCCATCAGTGAGTCGTCTGCCACCATAACAGATACGCAGTATTTT,CAISESSATITDTQYF
.,TRBJ1-1,TRBV29-1,12,TRBD1,TGCAGCGTGGGACAGGGAGGGACTGAAGCTTTCTTT,CSVGQGGTEAFF
.,TRBJ1-6,TRBV6-5,14,.,TGTGCCAGCAGTTACAGGACTTATAATTCACCCCTCCACTTT,CASSYRTYNSPLHF
few,TRBJ2-3,TRBV11-2,14,.,TGTGCCAGCAGCTTATTTACAGGCACAGATACGCAGTATTTT,CASSLFTGTDTQYF
.,TRBJ1-5,TRBV7-8,15,.,TGTGCCAGCAGCTTAGAGGAGGTTTACGCACAGCCCCAGCATTTT,CASSLEEVYAQPQHF
.,TRBJ1-1,TRBV7-6,12,.,TGTGCGAGCGGGGGACTGAACACTGAAGCTTTCTTT,CASGGLNTEAFF
.,TRBJ1-3,TRBV5-1,16,.,TGCGCCAGCAGCTTGGCAGGTGCGGGGATGGGAAACACCATATATTTT,CASSLAGAGMGNTIYF
once,TRBJ1-5,TRBV29-1,15,.,TGCAGCGTCGCGGGGGGCGTTTATAGCAATCAGCCCCAGCATTTT,CSVAGGVYSNQPQHF